The count of the clone carrying this TCR beta chain is one. Its target is not known. The data derive from a study of shared clonotypes between healthy human individuals. The length of the CDR3 is 20 residues. The V and J ends lost 0 bases and 2 bases, in that order; junction bases with no gene match: 18. Germline assignment: CDR1 ENHRY and CDR2 SYGVKD. General study points: Large sequencing depth failed to make sorted-subset sequencing complete, rarefaction showed.

Profiling relied on immunoSEQ multiplex PCR, and the TCRdb table lists in-frame clones only, not all of them. Among roughly 2.2 million clones listed, roughly 92% were seen once. Sequences were obtained from naive CD4+ T cells from PBMCs. Subset given: CD45RA+ positively selected. The receptor's source is a man between 18 and 35 years old in good health. Some clones in this sample may be carry-over from other donors' samples. This chain links TRBV10-3 with TRBJ1-1; 7 bases agree with TRBD1. The CDR3 sequence is CAISESKSWDSLPLNTEAFF. CDR3 coding DNA: TGTGCCATCAGTGAGTCGAAAAGCTGGGACAGCCTCCCCCTTAACACTGAAGCTTTCTTT.